These T cell receptor beta chains were read from a single sample in a study of blood T cell repertoires in COVID-19. The protocol was immunoSEQ multiplex PCR, while the TCRdb copy is restricted to in-frame clones and leaves out a portion. Counted here are 50,000 to 55,000 clones, 70% to 85% occurring once; the ten biggest clones make up 11% to 15%. Sequenced sample: peripheral blood. The source is a human donor in a cohort sampled during active COVID-19. Each CDR3 is given with its conserved first and last residue. A D gene is named only where the DNA matches it firmly. Clone size is shown for a subset of rows, as once, few, many or a class of expanded clone.

j_call d_call cdr3_length clone_size v_call cdr3_aa cdr3_nt
TRBJ2-3 NA 15 NA TRBV5-3 CARSLGGGVADTQYF TGTGCCAGAAGCTTGGGCGGGGGCGTCGCAGATACGCAGTATTTT
TRBJ2-7 TRBD1 13 NA TRBV7-3 CASSIDRGNEQYF TGTGCCAGCAGCATCGACAGGGGGAACGAGCAGTACTTC
TRBJ1-1 NA 13 NA TRBV12-5 CASGLVGNTEAFF TGTGCTAGTGGTTTGGTCGGGAACACTGAAGCTTTCTTT
TRBJ1-1 TRBD1 12 NA TRBV6-2/TRBV6-3 CASSYSDRGSFF TGTGCCAGCAGTTATTCCGACAGGGGGTCTTTCTTT
TRBJ1-5 TRBD1 18 NA TRBV28 CASSFPQTGVRSNQPQHF TGTGCCAGCAGTTTCCCCCAAACAGGGGTAAGGAGCAATCAGCCCCAGCATTTT
TRBJ1-2 TRBD1 13 NA TRBV6-5 CASTVGQGYGYTF TGTGCCAGCACCGTGGGACAGGGCTATGGCTACACCTTC
TRBJ1-5 TRBD1 16 NA TRBV7-8 CASSLAGQASNQPQHF TGTGCCAGCAGCTTAGCCGGACAGGCTAGCAATCAGCCCCAGCATTTT
TRBJ2-2 NA 14 NA TRBV19 CASRSSGNTGELFF TGTGCCAGTAGGAGTAGCGGGAACACCGGGGAGCTGTTTTTT
TRBJ2-7 NA 13 NA TRBV28 CASSRRDAYEQYF TGTGCCAGCAGTCGGCGGGATGCCTACGAGCAGTACTTC
TRBJ2-4 NA 13 few TRBV27 CASSSGAKNIQYF TGTGCCAGCAGTTCAGGGGCCAAAAACATTCAGTACTTC
TRBJ1-1 NA 12 NA TRBV19 CASTQENTEAFF TGTGCCAGTACTCAGGAGAACACTGAAGCTTTCTTT
TRBJ2-3 NA 13 NA TRBV5-4 CASSQPVEGTQYF TGTGCCAGCTCCCAACCGGTGGAGGGTACGCAGTATTTT
TRBJ2-2 NA 13 NA TRBV29-1 CSVTGSNTGELFF TGCAGCGTAACAGGTTCGAACACCGGGGAGCTGTTTTTT
TRBJ2-7 TRBD1 13 few TRBV12-3/TRBV12-4 CASSERGPYEQYF TGTGCCAGCAGTGAGAGGGGGCCCTACGAGCAGTACTTC
TRBJ2-1 NA 13 NA TRBV19 CASSRTEANEQFF TGTGCCAGTAGTAGGACAGAAGCGAATGAGCAGTTCTTC
TRBJ1-1 NA 14 NA TRBV2 CASSDREGNTEAFF TGTGCCAGCAGTGACAGGGAGGGGAACACTGAAGCTTTCTTT
TRBJ1-1 NA 12 NA TRBV6-1 CASSDRGAEAFF TGTGCCAGCAGTGACCGGGGGGCAGAAGCTTTCTTT
TRBJ2-7 NA 12 NA TRBV6-2/TRBV6-3 CASSYSASEQYF TGTGCCAGCAGTTACTCAGCATCCGAGCAGTACTTC
TRBJ2-7 TRBD1 16 NA TRBV7-9 CASSHLTQGGRNEQYF TGTGCCAGCAGCCACCTGACACAGGGGGGCAGGAACGAGCAGTACTTC
TRBJ1-1 TRBD1 17 NA TRBV18 CASSPVPGQGWYTEAFF TGTGCCAGCTCACCAGTCCCGGGACAGGGGTGGTATACTGAAGCTTTCTTT
TRBJ1-1 NA 18 NA TRBV5-1 CASSLIGERASINTEAFF TGCGCCAGCAGCTTGATCGGGGAGCGGGCCAGCATCAACACTGAAGCTTTCTTT
TRBJ2-7 TRBD2 14 NA TRBV27 CASSPLAGGYEQYF TGTGCCAGCTCCCCCCTAGCGGGAGGTTACGAGCAGTACTTC
TRBJ2-5 NA 15 NA TRBV18 CASSPQPGSQETQYF TGTGCCAGCTCACCCCAACCGGGGTCCCAAGAGACCCAGTACTTC
TRBJ2-7 TRBD1 14 NA TRBV6-5 CASTRGQGPYEQYF TGTGCCAGCACTCGGGGACAGGGACCCTACGAGCAGTACTTC
TRBJ1-2 TRBD1 12 NA TRBV2 CASSPTGLGYTF TGTGCCAGCAGCCCGACAGGGCTTGGCTACACCTTC
TRBJ2-3 NA 12 NA TRBV10-3 CAIGQSTDTQYF TGTGCCATCGGACAGAGCACAGATACGCAGTATTTT
TRBJ2-1 NA 14 NA TRBV19 CASGGSGSYNEQFF TGTGCCAGTGGGGGGAGTGGGTCCTACAATGAGCAGTTCTTC
TRBJ1-1 TRBD1 17 few TRBV6-1 CASSEPRFRGIDTEAFF TGTGCCAGCAGTGAACCTCGTTTCAGGGGGATTGACACTGAAGCTTTCTTT
TRBJ2-3 NA 16 once TRBV19 CASSMRARTSTDTQYF TGTGCCAGTAGTATGCGGGCCAGGACTAGCACAGATACGCAGTATTTT
TRBJ1-5 NA 15 NA TRBV6-5 CASSSGRGSNQPQHF TGTGCCAGCAGTTCTGGCAGGGGCTCTAATCAGCCCCAGCATTTT
TRBJ2-1 TRBD2 15 NA TRBV2 CASSDGAGVYNEQFF TGTGCCAGCAGTGACGGAGCGGGAGTATACAATGAGCAGTTCTTC
TRBJ1-5 TRBD1 16 NA TRBV4-1 CASSQDITGASQPQHF TGCGCCAGCAGCCAAGATATTACAGGGGCTAGTCAGCCCCAGCATTTT
TRBJ1-2 NA 17 few TRBV10-3 CAISGGGLPGPNYGYTF TGTGCCATCAGTGGGGGGGGACTTCCAGGCCCTAACTATGGCTACACCTTC
TRBJ2-7 NA 13 NA TRBV5-1 CASSPQGGHEQYF TGCGCCAGCAGCCCACAGGGGGGGCACGAGCAGTACTTC
TRBJ1-2 TRBD1 14 NA TRBV13 CASSPGGYSYGYTF TGTGCCAGCAGCCCAGGGGGCTACAGCTATGGCTACACCTTC
TRBJ1-1 NA 14 NA TRBV5-1 CASSYGTLDTEAFF TGCGCCAGCAGTTACGGGACATTGGATACTGAAGCTTTCTTT
TRBJ2-7 TRBD2 16 NA TRBV2 CASSEGPSGGSYEQYF TGTGCCAGCAGTGAAGGTCCTAGCGGGGGGTCTTACGAGCAGTACTTC
TRBJ2-7 NA 14 many TRBV7-2 CASSLKQGRGEQYF TGTGCCAGCAGCTTAAAACAGGGTCGGGGCGAGCAGTACTTC
TRBJ1-1 TRBD1 16 once TRBV30 CAWIRGSLRDRRKAFF TGTGCCTGGATTCGGGGGTCCCTTAGGGACAGGAGGAAAGCTTTCTTT
TRBJ2-7 TRBD2 17 few TRBV4-1 CASSQDFLAEAPYEQYF TGCGCCAGCAGCCAAGATTTCCTAGCGGAAGCACCCTACGAGCAGTACTTC
TRBJ2-3 NA 17 NA TRBV7-2 CASSLESGVTSTDTQYF TGTGCCAGCAGCTTAGAATCCGGGGTTACTAGCACAGATACGCAGTATTTT
TRBJ1-5 NA 14 once TRBV18 CASSPDSLGRGQHF TGTGCCAGCTCACCAGATTCGCTTGGGAGGGGGCAGCATTTT
TRBJ2-2 TRBD1 17 few TRBV5-1 CASSRNPGQGAVGELFF TGCGCCAGCAGCCGCAACCCCGGACAGGGGGCGGTCGGGGAGCTGTTTTTT
TRBJ2-3 NA 14 NA TRBV5-6 CASSLGGITDTQYF TGTGCCAGCAGCTTGGGGGGCATCACAGATACGCAGTATTTT
TRBJ2-3 TRBD2 14 NA TRBV11-2 CASSWGGDTDTQYF TGTGCCAGCAGCTGGGGGGGGGACACAGATACGCAGTATTTT
TRBJ1-3 NA 17 few TRBV4-1 CASSQVPTARSGNTIYF TGCGCCAGCAGCCAAGTTCCGACAGCACGCTCTGGAAACACCATATATTTT
TRBJ2-5 NA 13 NA TRBV7-2 CASSSDSQETQYF TGTGCCAGCAGCTCCGACAGCCAAGAGACCCAGTACTTC
TRBJ1-2 NA 15 NA TRBV6-4 CASSDSAGGAYGYTF TGTGCCAGCAGTGACTCCGCTGGGGGGGCCTATGGCTACACCTTC
TRBJ2-5 TRBD1 15 NA TRBV16 CASSQLDREQETQYF TGTGCCAGCAGCCAACTTGACAGGGAACAAGAGACCCAGTACTTC
TRBJ2-3 NA 15 NA TRBV4-3 CASSQDTYPPDTQYF TGCGCCAGCAGCCAAGATACATACCCCCCAGATACGCAGTATTTT
TRBJ2-1 TRBD1 15 NA TRBV18 CASSPADRRTHEQFF TGTGCCAGCTCACCGGCGGACAGGAGAACCCATGAGCAGTTCTTC
TRBJ1-2 NA 11 NA TRBV4-2 CASSRSYGYTF TGTGCCAGCAGTCGGAGCTATGGCTACACCTTC
TRBJ2-7 NA 15 few TRBV2 CASSALASSSYEQYF TGTGCCAGCAGCGCTCTCGCTTCTAGCTCCTACGAGCAGTACTTC
TRBJ1-1 NA 14 NA TRBV4-3 CASSQDRGGTEAFF TGCGCCAGCAGCCAAGATCGCGGGGGCACTGAAGCTTTCTTT
TRBJ1-2 NA 13 NA TRBV12-3/TRBV12-4 CASSRGDNYGYTF TGTGCCAGTTCACGGGGAGACAACTATGGCTACACCTTC
TRBJ2-1 TRBD2 15 NA TRBV18 CASSTNSGRVNEQFF TGTGCCAGCTCCACGAACAGCGGGAGAGTAAATGAGCAGTTCTTC
TRBJ2-7 TRBD1 13 NA TRBV18 CASKEGAPYEQYF TGTGCCAGCAAAGAGGGGGCTCCCTACGAGCAGTACTTC
TRBJ2-5 NA 14 NA TRBV10-3 CAISEKAAAETQYF TGTGCCATCAGTGAGAAAGCTGCCGCGGAGACCCAGTACTTC
TRBJ1-5 NA 13 NA TRBV6-2/TRBV6-3 CASSRDTVSAQHF TGTGCCAGCAGCCGGGACACGGTGTCGGCCCAGCATTTT
TRBJ1-1 TRBD1 14 many TRBV5-4 CASSLRDRATEAFF TGTGCCAGCAGCTTGAGGGACAGGGCTACTGAAGCTTTCTTT